The clone carrying this TCR beta chain was detected ten times or more. This sample stems from a study of regulatory T cells in long-lasting Graves disease. The time point is: newly diagnosed GD, antithyroid drugs for less than 3 months. The TCR library was made from RNA extracted from PBMCs. The CDR3 sequence is 18 residues long. CDR1 and CDR2 from the germline V gene are LNHDA and SQIVND (reference sequence). Trimming cost V 9 bases and J 9 bases; bases outside gene matches: 21. Arm-PCR of CDR3 regions with iRepertoire HTBI primers generated TCR beta libraries. Via MiXCR, TCRdb re-called the multiplex PCR reads, giving one row per CDR3 protein. The data show about 350,000 distinct CDR3 sequences, 16% seen once. The same sample was also used in a study of T cells in Graves' hyperthyroidism and ophthalmopathy. As that report states: Diagnoses rested on clinical symptoms, serum thyroxine and TRAb, thyroid ultrasound and orbital computed tomography.

Sequenced material: peripheral blood mononuclear cells (PBMCs), taken at new diagnosis, from a patient treated with antithyroid drugs. This chain connects TRBV19 to TRBJ1-6; 9 bases map to TRBD1. The sequence was obtained from a man aged 40-50 years with Graves disease. Here the CDR3 reads CASRENRGLHLSGSPLHF. DNA for the CDR3: TGTGCCAGCCGAGAGAACAGGGGGCTCCACCTTAGTGGTTCACCCCTCCACTTT.